The 26 T cell receptor beta chains below were found in one sample sequenced in a study of immune heterogeneity within non-small cell lung tumors. Bulk tumor genomic DNA constituted the template, at roughly 660 ng per sample. Biopsy collection occurred during surgery, with several far-apart biopsies per primary tumor. Patients underwent curative surgery for non-small cell lung cancer (untreated and newly diagnosed). CDR3 of TCR beta was amplified by multiplex PCR that used 32 V and 13 J primers. TCRdb processed the multiplex PCR reads anew with MiXCR; each CDR3 protein has one entry. In the table there are 20,000 to 25,000 distinct CDR3 sequences, 28% of which are singletons. The specimen sequenced was lung tumor tissue. Source of these receptors: a man aged 35 to 55 with non-small cell lung cancer.

This clonotype showed up just a few times. V and J are TRBV11-3 and TRBJ2-1; 11 bases agree with TRBD2. Germline V gene sequence: CDR1 SGHNT, CDR2 YENEEA. This CDR3 is built from 15 residues. V shed 6 bases, J shed 8 bases, and the junction held 9 bases outside the gene matches. In DNA form, the CDR3 reads TGTGCCAGCAGTATTAGCGGGAGGGCCAGCGATGAGCAGTTCTTC. It encodes CASSISGRASDEQFF. Complete variable domain (other parts from reference TRBV11-3 and TRBJ2-1): EAGVVQSPRYKIIEKKQPVAFWCNPISGHNTLYWYLQNLGQGPELLIRYENEEAVDDSQLPKDRFSAERLKGVDSTLKIQPAELGDSAVYLCASSISGRASDEQFFGPGTRLTVL.

V gene TRBV6-6 combines with J gene TRBJ1-5, with D perhaps TRBD1 (6 bases). V shed 0 bases and J shed 11 bases, with 20 bases lying between them. Looked up from germline, CDR1 is MNHNY and CDR2 is SVGAGI (reference sequence). CDR3 length equals 16 residues. The chain's CDR3 is CASSYSIGGSSQSQHF. CDR3 DNA sequence: TGTGCCAGCAGTTACTCGATAGGGGGAAGTAGCCAGTCCCAGCATTTT.

This clonotype has only a few counts. J is TRBJ1-4 and V is TRBV2; 7 nucleotides align to TRBD1. Germline CDR1 and CDR2: SNHLY and FYNNEI. The CDR3 sequence is 16 residues long. The trim removed 8 bases at V and 0 bases at J, leaving 9 bases unmatched. The CDR3 nucleotides are TGTGCCAGCTCCAGGGGGTTCTCTGCAACTAATGAAAAACTGTTTTTT. Amino acids: CASSRGFSATNEKLFF.

A remark on this clonotype: A much larger clone is a single base away; this may be a read error. The V and J genes are TRBV27 and TRBJ1-6, with D maybe TRBD1 (5 bases). This CDR3 has 19 residues. CDR1 and CDR2 (germline): MNHEY, SMNVEV (reference sequence). Here the CDR3 DNA reads TGTGCCAGCAGTTTATCCGAGGGGCGGGGAAGCTCCTATAATTCACCCCACCACTTT. It encodes CASSLSEGRGSSYNSPHHF.

Turning to this clonotype: A much more abundant neighbour one base away suggests this may be a read error. The gene calls are TRBV7-9 and TRBJ2-7, with D possibly being TRBD2 (6 bases). The CDR3 extends over 14 amino acids. Between the trimmed V and J ends, which lost 4 bases and 4 bases, there was a span of 14 bases. The V gene's germline CDR1 is SEHNR and CDR2 FQNEAQ (reference sequence). Here the CDR3 reads CASSSYRRGYEQYF. In DNA, the CDR3 is TGTGCCAGCAGCTCGTACAGGAGGGGATACGAGCAGTACTTC. The whole variable domain, remainder taken from reference TRBV7-9 and TRBJ2-7, is DTGVSQNPRHKITKRGQNVTFRCDPISEHNRLYWYRQTLGQGPEFLTYFQNEAQLEKSRLLSDRFSAERPKGSFSTLEIQRTEQGDSAMYLCASSSYRRGYEQYFGPGTRLTVT.

This clonotype was observed many times. The genes are TRBV12-3 or TRBV12-4 and TRBJ1-5; D unclear. The V end was cut by 4 bases, the J end by 5 bases, with 6 bases between. CDR3 length: 12 residues. As DNA, the CDR3 is TGTGCCAGCAGTTACGGGGATCAGCCCCAGCATTTT. Its protein is CASSYGDQPQHF.

A word on this clonotype: This may come from a read error, since a much larger clone is one base off. The chain uses TRBV6-4 and TRBJ2-7; D is unresolved. This CDR3 region has 14 residues. Germline V CDR1 and CDR2: MRHNA, SNTAGT. The CDR3 here is CSSSAQTQGYEQYF. DNA of the CDR3: TGTTCCAGCAGTGCCCAAACCCAAGGGTACGAGCAGTACTTC.

Remarks on this clonotype: A read error may explain this, as a much larger clone is one base away. The chain is built from TRBV6-2 or TRBV6-3 and TRBJ2-7; D may match TRBD1 or TRBD2 (6 bases each). The V and J ends lost 4 bases and 5 bases respectively, with 18 bases between them. The CDR3 has 15 amino acids. CDR1 is MNHEY and CDR2 is SVGEGT in the germline V gene. In nucleotides, the CDR3 is TGTGCCAGCAGTTCCCCGGGGGCGGCGATGCACGAGCAGTACTTC. Its translation: CASSSPGAAMHEQYF.

Only a few counts were recorded for this clonotype. CDR3 nucleotides: TGTGCCAGCAGCTTTTTAGGGTCCGGGCCACATAAGCGCCCTAATGAGCAGTTCTTC. Protein product: CASSFLGSGPHKRPNEQFF. The chain recombines TRBV11-3 with TRBJ2-1; no definite D call. CDR3 length: 19 amino acids. V was trimmed by 3 bases and J by 7 bases, leaving 28 bases between them. CDR1 is SGHNT and CDR2 is YENEEA in the germline V gene. Using reference TRBV11-3 and TRBJ2-1 for the parts outside the CDR3, the full variable domain is EAGVVQSPRYKIIEKKQPVAFWCNPISGHNTLYWYLQNLGQGPELLIRYENEEAVDDSQLPKDRFSAERLKGVDSTLKIQPAELGDSAVYLCASSFLGSGPHKRPNEQFFGPGTRLTVL.

Of note for this clonotype: One end of the junction does not line up with germline, which may come from a read error. This chain links TRBV5-1 with TRBJ2-7, with D tentatively TRBD2 (5 bases). Germline V gene lookup returns CDR1 SGHRS and CDR2 YFSETQ. The CDR3 has 14 amino acids. CDR3 nucleotide sequence: TGCGCCTGCAGCTTCGGTGGGGAGTCGGGGGAGCAGTACTTC. As protein: CACSFGGESGEQYF.

In this sample, this clonotype turned up many times. The V and J genes are TRBV12-3 or TRBV12-4 and TRBJ1-6, with unresolved D. This CDR3 contains 13 residues. V was clipped by 5 bases and J by 8 bases, with 10 bases between them. DNA for the CDR3: TGTGCCAGCAGTCTCACGACTCATTCACCCCTCCACTTT. As protein: CASSLTTHSPLHF.

This rearrangement joins TRBV6-5 to TRBJ1-1, with a possible D match to TRBD1 (5 bases). CDR1 MNHEY and CDR2 SVGAGI come from the germline V gene. V lost 2 bases to trimming and J lost 3 bases, with 22 bases between them. The CDR3 length is 18 residues. The CDR3 region is CASSYRIRAGSSDTEAFF. CDR3 DNA: TGTGCCAGCAGTTACAGGATCAGGGCAGGGTCTAGTGACACTGAAGCTTTCTTT.

This clonotype has just a few counts. The gene calls are TRBV6-9 and TRBJ2-7; D is possibly TRBD2 (5 bases). Germline V gene lookup returns CDR1 MNHGY and CDR2 SVAAGI. V shed 7 bases and J shed 5 bases, with 12 bases lying between them. This CDR3 has 12 residues. The chain's CDR3 is CASKTGNHEQYF. CDR3 DNA sequence: TGTGCCAGCAAGACGGGAAATCACGAGCAGTACTTC.

This clonotype was seen only a few times. The chain couples TRBV19 to TRBJ1-2; D not resolved. The V gene's germline CDR1 is LNHDA and CDR2 SQIVND (reference sequence). The V gene lost 0 bases and the J gene lost 8 bases, with 13 bases spanning the gap. This CDR3 comprises 14 residues. Here the CDR3 DNA reads TGTGCCAGTAGTATAGACCCTCGAGGAGAAGGCTACACCTTC. It specifies CASSIDPRGEGYTF.

This rearrangement joins TRBV11-1 to TRBJ2-2, with 14 bases matching TRBD2. Trimming removed 4 bases from V and 9 bases from J; junction bases left unmatched: 7. The CDR3 runs to 16 residues. CDR1 is SGHAT, CDR2 FQDESV, per germline (reference sequence). CDR3: CASSSGLAGVGRELFF. For the CDR3, the DNA is TGTGCCAGCAGCTCGGGACTAGCGGGAGTTGGCCGGGAGCTGTTTTTT. Based on the CDR3 plus reference TRBV11-1 and TRBJ2-2, the full variable domain is EAEVAQSPRYKITEKSQAVAFWCDPISGHATLYWYRQILGQGPELLVQFQDESVVDDSQLPKDRFSAERLKGVDSTLKIQPAELGDSAMYLCASSSGLAGVGRELFFGEGSRLTVL.

This chain connects TRBV2 to TRBJ1-1, with 7 bases aligning to TRBD1. V trimming: 4 bases; J trimming: 0 bases; junction bases outside the gene matches: 14. Per germline, CDR1 SNHLY and CDR2 FYNNEI. The CDR3 length is 18 residues. The CDR3 nucleotides read TGTGCCAGCAGTGTAGGTCAGGGGGTCCCTTCTTTGAACACTGAAGCTTTCTTT. Translated: CASSVGQGVPSLNTEAFF.

The table lists this clonotype with a few counts. The chain has TRBV20-1 and TRBJ1-2; D is possibly TRBD1 (6 bases). Trimming took 3 bases from V and 2 from J, leaving 10 bases between them. CDR1 and CDR2 (germline): DFQATT, SNEGSKA (reference sequence). The CDR3 loop spans 13 amino acids. The CDR3 here is CSARAGVNYGYTF. In DNA, the CDR3 is TGCAGTGCTAGGGCAGGGGTAAACTATGGCTACACCTTC.

Notes on this clonotype: A much bigger clone sits one base away, suggesting this may be a read error. The chain has TRBV11-2 and TRBJ1-2; D is unclear. Trimming took off 7 bases at V and 6 bases at J, with 9 bases between the two ends. Germline assignment: CDR1 SGHAT and CDR2 FQNNGV. The CDR3 has 11 residues. CDR3 nucleotide sequence: TGTGCCAGCACCTTTAGTAATGGCTACACCTTC. Its protein product is CASTFSNGYTF.

By its share, this clonotype is medium-sized. This chain joins TRBV12-3 or TRBV12-4 and TRBJ1-6, with 9 bases fitting TRBD1. With V trimmed by 3 bases and J by 10 bases, 7 bases remained unmatched. The CDR3 extends over 15 amino acids. This CDR3 reads CASSFRDRESSPLHF. The CDR3 bases are TGTGCCAGCAGTTTCAGGGACAGGGAAAGCTCACCCCTCCACTTT.

To note about this clonotype: The junction departs from germline at one end; a sequencing error may be responsible. V is TRBV28 and J is TRBJ1-2; 7 bases map to TRBD1. The CDR3 is 15 residues long. Germline values: CDR1 MDHEN, CDR2 SYDVKM. The CDR3 reads CASSSRGLTSYVYTF. For the CDR3, the DNA is TGTGCCAGCAGTTCAAGGGGGCTCACTTCCTATGTCTACACCTTC.

This clonotype has a handful of counts. The CDR3, as DNA: TGTGCCAGCTCGCGCGCCCTGGGTTTCACAGATACGCAGTATTTT. Amino acid sequence: CASSRALGFTDTQYF. V and J are TRBV14 and TRBJ2-3; no clear D. Per germline, CDR1 SGHDN and CDR2 FVKESK. CDR3 length: 15 amino acids. Trimming removed 8 bases from V and 2 bases from J, with 17 bases in between.

This clonotype was counted a few times. The CDR3 DNA reads TGTGCCAGCAGCCCGACAGGGGGTAACACCGGGGAGCTGTTTTTT. Protein: CASSPTGGNTGELFF. The chain links TRBV11-3 to TRBJ2-2; 9 bases are a match to TRBD1. Trimming took 5 bases from V and 2 from J; bases not matched to a gene: 3. CDR3 length equals 15 residues. The germline gives CDR1 SGHNT, CDR2 YENEEA.

As to this clonotype: A much larger clone is a single base away; this may be a read error. Written as DNA, the CDR3 is TGCAGTACTAGAACTAGCGGGAGGGCCTACGAGCAGTACTTC. Protein product: CSTRTSGRAYEQYF. The chain carries TRBV20-1 and TRBJ2-7; TRBD2 agrees at 13 bases. The CDR3 length is 14 residues. Germline-derived CDR1 and CDR2 are DFQATT and SNEGSKA (reference sequence).

J is TRBJ1-2 and V is TRBV7-9, with D possibly matching TRBD1 (6 bases). V was pared by 1 base and J by 5 bases, with 8 bases between. Germline V gene data show CDR1 as SEHNR and CDR2 as FQNEAQ (reference sequence). The CDR3 totals 13 residues. The CDR3 loop is CASSLGTVYGYTF. The CDR3 DNA reads TGTGCCAGCAGCTTAGGGACAGTATATGGCTACACCTTC. Looking up the rest from reference TRBV7-9 and TRBJ1-2 gives the full variable domain: DTGVSQNPRHKITKRGQNVTFRCDPISEHNRLYWYRQTLGQGPEFLTYFQNEAQLEKSRLLSDRFSAERPKGSFSTLEIQRTEQGDSAMYLCASSLGTVYGYTFGSGTRLTVV.

Concerning this clonotype itself: A much more abundant neighbour one base away suggests this may be a read error. The chain links TRBV29-1 to TRBJ2-7; D is unresolved. Trimming shortened V by 7 bases and J by 7 bases, and 14 bases separated the two germline ends. The CDR3 sequence is 11 residues long. Germline lookup yields CDR1 SQVTM and CDR2 ANQGSEA. CDR3 sequence (DNA): TGCAGCGGTGTGGAGCGACGGGAGCAGTACTTC. Its protein product is CSGVERREQYF.

The rearrangement uses TRBV5-4 and TRBJ2-1, with 8 bases identical to TRBD2. This CDR3 has 15 residues. Germline loops: CDR1 SGHNT, CDR2 YYREEE (reference sequence). The ends lost 7 bases at V and 0 bases at J; junction bases unmatched: 6. The chain's CDR3 is CASSRGGFSYNEQFF. CDR3 nucleotides: TGTGCCAGCTCACGCGGGGGGTTCTCCTACAATGAGCAGTTCTTC.